This paragraph covers one T cell receptor beta chain sequence. The sample comes from a study of blood T cell repertoires in COVID-19. Germline CDR1 SGHRS, CDR2 YFSETQ. Trimming cost V 4 bases and J 6 bases; bases outside gene matches: 13. This CDR3 has 16 amino acids. Repertoires were generated with immunoSEQ multiplex PCR, while TCRdb's copy carries only in-frame clones and drops some. The repertoire has a few hundred thousand clones, 80% to 90% of them found once; the top ten carry about 8.9%. The sequence derives from a woman aged 18-29 years who had recovered from COVID-19. The source material was PBMCs or T cells enriched from blood (not recorded which). This rearrangement joins TRBV5-1 to TRBJ2-7; 10 nucleotides line up with TRBD1. CDR3 in amino acids: CASSTSPGTGVFEQYF. The CDR3 coding sequence is TGCGCCAGCAGCACCTCCCCCGGGACAGGGGTATTCGAGCAGTACTTC.